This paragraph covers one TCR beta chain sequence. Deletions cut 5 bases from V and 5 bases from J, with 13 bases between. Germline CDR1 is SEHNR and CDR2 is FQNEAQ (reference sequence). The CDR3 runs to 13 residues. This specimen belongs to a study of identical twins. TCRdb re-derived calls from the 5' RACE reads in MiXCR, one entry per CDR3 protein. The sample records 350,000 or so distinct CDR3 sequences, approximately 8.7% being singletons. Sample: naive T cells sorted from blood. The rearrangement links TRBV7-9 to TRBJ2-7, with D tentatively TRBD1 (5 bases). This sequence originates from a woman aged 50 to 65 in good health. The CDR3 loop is CASSLDSIHEQYV. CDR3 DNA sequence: TGTGCCAGCAGCCTCGACAGTATCCACGAGCAGTACGTC.